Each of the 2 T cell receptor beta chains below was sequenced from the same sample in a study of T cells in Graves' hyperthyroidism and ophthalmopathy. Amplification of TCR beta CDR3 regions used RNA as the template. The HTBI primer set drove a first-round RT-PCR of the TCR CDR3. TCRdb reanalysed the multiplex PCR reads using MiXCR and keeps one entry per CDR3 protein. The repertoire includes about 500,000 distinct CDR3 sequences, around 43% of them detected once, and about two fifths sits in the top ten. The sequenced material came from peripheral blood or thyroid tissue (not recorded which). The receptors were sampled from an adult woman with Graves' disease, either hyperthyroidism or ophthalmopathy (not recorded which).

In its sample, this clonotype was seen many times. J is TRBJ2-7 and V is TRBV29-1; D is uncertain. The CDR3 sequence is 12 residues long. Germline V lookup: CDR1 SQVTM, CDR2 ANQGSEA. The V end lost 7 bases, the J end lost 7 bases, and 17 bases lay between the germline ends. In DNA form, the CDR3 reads TGCAGCGGGGGTAAGTACCGTCGGGAGCAGTACTTC. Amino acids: CSGGKYRREQYF.

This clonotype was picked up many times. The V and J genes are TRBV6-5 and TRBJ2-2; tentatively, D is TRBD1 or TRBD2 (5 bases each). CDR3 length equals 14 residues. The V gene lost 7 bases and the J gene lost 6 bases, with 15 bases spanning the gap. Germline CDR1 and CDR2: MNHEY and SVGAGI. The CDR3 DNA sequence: TGTGCCAGCATCCCGGCCAGGGACGCCGGGGAGCTGTTTTTT. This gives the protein CASIPARDAGELFF.